The rows below give T cell receptor beta chains drawn from one sample of a study of CD8+ T cells in alopecia areata. Clones were sequenced by immunoSEQ multiplex PCR, and TCRdb holds only the in-frame ones, with some missing. Of over 95,000 clones listed, less than 70% are singletons. The input for sequencing was CD4+ T cells sorted from blood, taken at week 24, from a patient treated with tofacitinib. Receptors were obtained from a human donor with alopecia areata. Each CDR3 is given with its conserved first and last residue. Fields, in order: D gene, J gene, clone size, V gene, CDR3 DNA, CDR3 protein. D genes are given only for firm matches. The size entry is marked missing in some rows and otherwise reads once, few, many or a size class.

NA,TRBJ1-2,NA,TRBV4-2,TGTGCCAGCAGCCAACAGGGGTTCGGCTACACCTTC,CASSQQGFGYTF
NA,TRBJ1-2,NA,TRBV7-9,TGTGCCAGCAGCTTAGGACGGCTTGAGGTGTGGGGCTACACCTTC,CASSLGRLEVWGYTF
NA,TRBJ1-5,NA,TRBV2,TGTGCCAGCAGTGATCGGGTGAGCAATCAGCCCCAGCATTTT,CASSDRVSNQPQHF
NA,TRBJ1-1,NA,TRBV20-1,TGCAGTGCTAGAGGGCGTGGAGCTTTCTTT,CSARGRGAFF
NA,TRBJ1-5,few,TRBV18,TGTGCCAGCTCACTGCAGGGAGACCAGCCCCAGCATTTT,CASSLQGDQPQHF
NA,TRBJ1-1,few,TRBV27,TGTGCCAGCAGAGGACGGAATGAAGCTTTCTTT,CASRGRNEAFF
TRBD2,TRBJ2-3,NA,TRBV7-2,TGTGCCAGCAGCTCTAGCGGGGTCACAGATACGCAGTATTTT,CASSSSGVTDTQYF
NA,TRBJ2-6,NA,TRBV5-1,TGCGCCAGCAGCTTGGCGGCTGCTGGGGCCAACGTCCTGACTTTC,CASSLAAAGANVLTF
NA,TRBJ1-1,once,TRBV5-6,TGTGCCAGCAGCTTGGACGCTGAAGCTTTCTTT,CASSLDAEAFF
NA,TRBJ2-6,NA,TRBV30,TGTGCCTGGAGCGCCCAAGGCTCTGGGGCCAACGTCCTGACTTTC,CAWSAQGSGANVLTF
TRBD1,TRBJ2-7,few,TRBV28,TGTGCCAGCCGCTCTTCCGGGACAGATCACGAGCAGTACTTC,CASRSSGTDHEQYF
NA,TRBJ1-3,NA,TRBV20-1,TGCAGTGCGCCCACCCCGGCTGGCCTATATTTT,CSAPTPAGLYF
TRBD1,TRBJ2-2,NA,TRBV5-1,TGCGCCAGCAGCAAGGGACAGGGCTCCATGAACACCGGGGAGCTGTTTTTT,CASSKGQGSMNTGELFF
NA,TRBJ2-5,NA,TRBV7-9,TGTGCCAGCAGCTTCCAGCAAGAGACCCAGTACTTC,CASSFQQETQYF
TRBD1,TRBJ2-4,NA,TRBV7-9,TGTGCCAGCAGCCCTGACAGGGGTTCCAACATTCAGTACTTC,CASSPDRGSNIQYF
NA,TRBJ2-5,NA,TRBV7-2,TGTGCCAGCAGCTTAGGACAGGGGAGGGTAGAGACCCAGTACTTC,CASSLGQGRVETQYF
NA,TRBJ2-2,few,TRBV30,TGTGCCTGGAGTGTAAGGGGTCAAATCAACACCGGGGAGCTGTTTTTT,CAWSVRGQINTGELFF
NA,TRBJ1-2,once,TRBV29-1,TGCAGCGTTGATGACGGGCTCTATGGCTACACCTTC,CSVDDGLYGYTF
NA,TRBJ1-2,NA,TRBV7-9,TGTGCCAGCAGCTTCGCCGGCATCCGGGACATATATGGCTACACCTTC,CASSFAGIRDIYGYTF
NA,TRBJ1-4,few,TRBV18,TGTGCCAGCTCACCAAGGGATGAGGAAAAACTGTTTTTT,CASSPRDEEKLFF
TRBD2,TRBJ2-7,NA,TRBV7-2,TGTGCCAGCAGCCCCCGGGAGGGTTCCAACTCCTACGAGCAGTACTTC,CASSPREGSNSYEQYF
NA,TRBJ1-1,NA,TRBV7-2,TGTGCCAGCAGCACACCCAGGGTGGGGGGAACTGAAGCTTTCTTT,CASSTPRVGGTEAFF
TRBD1,TRBJ2-1,NA,TRBV19,TGTGCCAGTAGTAATACAGGGGGCAAGTTCTACAATGAGCAGTTCTTC,CASSNTGGKFYNEQFF
NA,TRBJ1-5,NA,TRBV29-1,TGCAGCGTTGAAGAGGGCCACAAGGGGGATCAGCCCCAGCATTTT,CSVEEGHKGDQPQHF
NA,TRBJ2-7,once,TRBV6-1,TGTGCCAGCAGTGAACCAGGGAAGAACGAGCAGTACTTC,CASSEPGKNEQYF
TRBD1,TRBJ1-6,NA,TRBV30,TGTGCCTCGAAATTGACAGGGAATAATTCACCCCTCCACTTT,CASKLTGNNSPLHF
TRBD1,TRBJ1-2,NA,TRBV30,TGTGCCTGGAGTGCTACAGGGGGGACTGGCTACACCTTC,CAWSATGGTGYTF